Listed below are T cell receptor delta chains from one sample, sequenced in a study of γδ T cells in repeated Plasmodium falciparum infection. TCRdb processed the multiplex PCR reads again with the CATT caller. Here the sample spans tens of thousands of delta-chain clones, 1.7% being singletons. Sequenced: gamma-delta T cells from blood. The receptors shown here come from a pool of human donors (malaria-infected and uninfected, not separated). The CDR3 runs from the conserved cysteine through the conserved F or W. The D gene is left open where the match is weak. Size tells how often a clone was seen (once, few, many) or the class of an expanded clone, and some rows leave it out.

d_call	v_call	j_call	clone_size	cdr3_nt	cdr3_aa
TRDD3	TRDV1	TRDJ1	many	TGTGCTCTTGGGGAACTTTCCCTAAAGGGCCACTGGGGGATACGAAATCTCCCACTCATCTTT	CALGELSLKGHWGIRNLPLIF
TRDD3	TRDV1	TRDJ1	many	TGTGCTCTTGGGGAACTCTTCGTTTTCGCCGAACTGGGGGATACTTGGGCCGATAAACTCATCTTT	CALGELFVFAELGDTWADKLIF
NA	TRDV1	TRDJ1	many	TGTGCTCTTGGGGAACGACGCCTAGTTCCCTTTTCGGCCGATAAACTCATCTTT	CALGERRLVPFSADKLIF
TRDD3	TRDV1	TRDJ1	many	TGTGCTCTTGGGGCGATTACTTGGGGATACTCCGCGTACACCGATAAACTCATCTTT	CALGAITWGYSAYTDKLIF
TRDD3	TRDV1	TRDJ1	many	TGTGCTCTTGGGAACCCTTATCCATGGGGGATACATTGCGCCGATAAACTCATCTTT	CALGNPYPWGIHCADKLIF
NA	TRDV1	TRDJ1	many	TGTGCTCTTTGGGAGCCGAGATCTCCTTGCGGAGACACCGATAAACTCATCTTT	CALWEPRSPCGDTDKLIF
NA	TRDV1	TRDJ1	many	TGTGCTCTTGGGGACCAAGTGCTCCTACTAACCCGTACTGGGTTCTTGGCCGATAAACTCATCTTT	CALGDQVLLLTRTGFLADKLIF
NA	TRDV1	TRDJ1	medium-sized	TGTGCTCTTGGGACCATCTTTGCCGGGGGAGGTTACTGGTACACCGATAAACTCATCTTT	CALGTIFAGGGYWYTDKLIF
TRDD3	TRDV1	TRDJ1	many	TGTGCTCTTGGGCCAACAGTCCCCTACTGGGGGATACGGGGAATACTCATCTTT	CALGPTVPYWGIRGILIF
TRDD3	TRDV1	TRDJ1	many	TGTGCTCTTGGGGAATTTACTCCTGGCCGTACTGGGGGATACCGGACACTCATCTTT	CALGEFTPGRTGGYRTLIF
NA	TRDV1	TRDJ1	many	TGTGCTCTTGGGGAACTAGGCTTTCTACGAACCCCTGGTATGGATAAACTAATCTTT	CALGELGFLRTPGMDKLIF
TRDD3	TRDV1	TRDJ1	medium-sized	TGTGCTCTTGGGGAATTGATCACCTGGGGGGGCGATAAACTCATCTTT	CALGELITWGGDKLIF
TRDD3	TRDV1	TRDJ1	many	TGTGCTCTCCTCTTGGACTTCCTACGGGACGGCTGGGGGATACGGGCCGATAAACTCATCTTT	CALLLDFLRDGWGIRADKLIF
NA	TRDV1	TRDJ1	few	TGTGCTCTTGGGGATACCACTTCGGGAAGCCACTTCCTACGTTTTAAACTGGGGGTCTCCACCGATAAACTCATCTTT	CALGDTTSGSHFLRFKLGVSTDKLIF
TRDD3	TRDV1	TRDJ1	many	TGTGCTCTTGGGAGGTTCCCAGGACTGGGGGATACCGATAAACTCATCTTT	CALGRFPGLGDTDKLIF
NA	TRDV1	TRDJ1	many	TGTGCTCTTGGGGAACTTTGGGGATACACCGATAAACTCATCTTT	CALGELWGYTDKLIF
TRDD3	TRDV1	TRDJ1	many	TGTGCTCTTGGGGTGTCAGCTGGGGGATACAAAGGAAAATGTAAACTCATCTTT	CALGVSAGGYKGKCKLIF
NA	TRDV1	TRDJ1	medium-sized	TGTGCTCTTGGGGAATGGGGATCGGATCCCGTGTACACCGATAAACTCACCTTT	CALGEWGSDPVYTDKLTF
TRDD3	TRDV1	TRDJ1	medium-sized	TGTGCTCTTGCGAGAGGGGGATACGTCGACACCGATAAACTCATCTTT	CALARGGYVDTDKLIF
TRDD3	TRDV2	TRDJ1	many	TGTGCCTGTGACTCACTGGGGGATAAAATGGTTAAACTCATCTTT	CACDSLGDKMVKLIF
NA	TRDV1	TRDJ1	many	TGTGCTCTTGGGGTAGTAAGATTTCCCTATGGGGGGGGGTGGTACACCGATAAACTCATCTTT	CALGVVRFPYGGGWYTDKLIF
NA	TRDV1	TRDJ1	many	TGTGCTCTTGGGGAACTGCCGAACGGACGGGGACCCTCAACTACAAACGATAAACTCATCTTT	CALGELPNGRGPSTTNDKLIF
NA	TRDV1	TRDJ2	many	TGTGCTCTTGGGGAACTAGGAGGTGCCCTACGAAGGTGGGGGACAGCACAACTCTTCTTT	CALGELGGALRRWGTAQLFF
TRDD3	TRDV1	TRDJ1	many	TGTGCTCTTTGGGTACTAACTGGGGGGCGACCCGATTACACCGATAAACTCATCTTT	CALWVLTGGRPDYTDKLIF
NA	TRDV1	TRDJ1	many	TGTGCTCTTGGGAAACCCCATAACTGGACCGATAAACTCATCTTT	CALGKPHNWTDKLIF
TRDD3	TRDV3	TRDJ1	medium-sized	TGTGCCCTTAGTGGGTACTGGGGGGATACCACGCCCTACGCCGATAAACTCATCTTT	CALSGYWGDTTPYADKLIF
NA	TRDV1	TRDJ1	many	TGTGCTCTTGGGGAACCGCCTTCCTCTTACTGGGGCTTCACCGATAAACTCATCTTT	CALGEPPSSYWGFTDKLIF
TRDD3	TRDV1	TRDJ1	many	TGTGCTCTTGGGGACCCGAAACCGATCGCCTTCCTTTACTGGGGGATAACGGGCTACACCGATAAACTCATCTTT	CALGDPKPIAFLYWGITGYTDKLIF
TRDD3	TRDV1	TRDJ1	many	TGTGCTCTTGGGGAACTCTGGCCCGACTGGGGGATAACCCCCTTCGGGGGACTCATCTTT	CALGELWPDWGITPFGGLIF
TRDD3	TRDV2	TRDJ1	medium-sized	TGTGCCTGTGACACCGTTCTTCGGCCTCATACTGGGGGATACGCCGCACCTAATAAACTCATCTTT	CACDTVLRPHTGGYAAPNKLIF
TRDD3	TRDV1	TRDJ1	many	TGTGCTCTTGGGGAAGCGGTCCTCCGCTACTGGGGGATACCCATAAAGCACACCGATAAACTCATCTTT	CALGEAVLRYWGIPIKHTDKLIF
NA	TRAV38-2/DV8	TRDJ1	medium-sized	TGTGCTTATAGGAGCGCAGAGTACTGGGCACGGGGACTCATCTTT	CAYRSAEYWARGLIF
TRDD3	TRAV36/DV7	TRDJ1	many	TGTGCTGTGAGCCCCTTTTACTGGGGGATACGCGTGGTAACCGATAAACTCATCTTT	CAVSPFYWGIRVVTDKLIF
TRDD3	TRDV2	TRDJ3	medium-sized	TGTGCCTGTGACACCGGCGGGCTACTGGGGGATCGCGCCTGGGACACCCGACAGATGTTTTTC	CACDTGGLLGDRAWDTRQMFF
NA	TRDV1	TRDJ1	many	TGTGCTCTTGGGGACCCTCCTAAAAGTATTGGGGCCACCGATAAACTCATCTTT	CALGDPPKSIGATDKLIF
NA	TRDV1	TRDJ1	many	TGTGCTCTTGGGGAAGGCGGTCCTACTGAGGGGGCCTATAAACTTATCTTT	CALGEGGPTEGAYKLIF
TRDD3	TRDV1	TRDJ1	medium-sized	TGTGCTCTTGGGGTTTCGCCTACTCTATCTTACTGGGGATTTTACACCGATAAACTCATCTTT	CALGVSPTLSYWGFYTDKLIF
TRDD3	TRDV2	TRDJ1	medium-sized	TGTGCCTGTGACACCGATTCTACTGGGGGATACGCCGATAAACTCATCTTT	CACDTDSTGGYADKLIF
NA	TRDV2	TRDJ1	large	TGTGCCTGTGACCAGATCGGTACAGGGTGGGACTCGGACACCGATAAACTCATCTTT	CACDQIGTGWDSDTDKLIF
TRDD3	TRDV1	TRDJ1	NA	TGTGCCCTTGGGGAAGTTCTTCCCCCCCTTTGGTACTGGGGGATACTGTACACCAATAAACTCATCTTT	CALGEVLPPLWYWGILYTNKLIF
NA	TRDV1	TRDJ1	many	TGTGCTCTTGGGGAAATCTACGCTCCTGCCTACACCGATAAACTCATCTTT	CALGEIYAPAYTDKLIF
NA	TRDV1	TRDJ2	many	TGTGCTCTTGGGGAAGAACGGGGGTTTGCTTTGACAGCACAACTCTTCTTT	CALGEERGFALTAQLFF
NA	TRDV2	TRDJ1	medium-sized	TGTGCCTGTGACACGGTACAAAAACGTAAGGAAGAAAACACCGATAAACTCATCTTT	CACDTVQKRKEENTDKLIF
TRDD3	TRDV1	TRDJ1	many	TGTGCTCTTGGGGACCTTGATTTACTGGGGGATACACGGGACTCCGATAAACTCATCTTT	CALGDLDLLGDTRDSDKLIF
TRDD3	TRDV1	TRDJ1	many	TGTGCTCTTGGGGAACTTATCCTCCCCTTCACTGGGGGTTTGAGGACCGATAAACTCATCTTT	CALGELILPFTGGLRTDKLIF
NA	TRDV1	TRDJ1	medium-sized	TGTGCTCTTGGGGAACGGATGTACACCGATAAACTCATCTTT	CALGERMYTDKLIF
TRDD2	TRDV1	TRDJ1	many	TGTGCTCTTGGGCCCCGGTGCTTCCTATGTCCCTTCCTGGGCCCCAACACCGATAAACTCATCTTT	CALGPRCFLCPFLGPNTDKLIF
TRDD3	TRDV1	TRDJ1	many	TGTGCTCTTGGGGTTCCTCATTCGAGGTGGGGGATAGGGTACACCGATAAACTCATCTTT	CALGVPHSRWGIGYTDKLIF
NA	TRDV2	TRDJ2	medium-sized	TGTGCCTGTGACATAATTGGGGTGGGAGGGACAGCACAACTCTTCTTT	CACDIIGVGGTAQLFF
NA	TRDV1	TRDJ2	many	TGTGCTCTTTGGGGGGGACTGACAGCACAACTCTTCTTT	CALWGGLTAQLFF
NA	TRDV1	TRDJ1	many	TGTGCTCTTGGGGCGCCTTCCCCTGGCGGGATAGAACGGTGGCTCATCTTT	CALGAPSPGGIERWLIF